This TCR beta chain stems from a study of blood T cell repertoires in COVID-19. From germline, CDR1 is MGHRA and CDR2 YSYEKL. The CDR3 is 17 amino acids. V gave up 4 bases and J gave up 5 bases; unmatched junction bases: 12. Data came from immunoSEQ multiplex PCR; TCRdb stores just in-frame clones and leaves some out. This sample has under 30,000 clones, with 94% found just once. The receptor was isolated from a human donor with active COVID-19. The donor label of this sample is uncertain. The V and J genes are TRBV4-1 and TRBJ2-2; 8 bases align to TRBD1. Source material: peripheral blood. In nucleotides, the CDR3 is TGCGCCAGCAGCCCCTTAGGGATAGGACAGGGAACCGGGGAGCTGTTTTTT. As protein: CASSPLGIGQGTGELFF.